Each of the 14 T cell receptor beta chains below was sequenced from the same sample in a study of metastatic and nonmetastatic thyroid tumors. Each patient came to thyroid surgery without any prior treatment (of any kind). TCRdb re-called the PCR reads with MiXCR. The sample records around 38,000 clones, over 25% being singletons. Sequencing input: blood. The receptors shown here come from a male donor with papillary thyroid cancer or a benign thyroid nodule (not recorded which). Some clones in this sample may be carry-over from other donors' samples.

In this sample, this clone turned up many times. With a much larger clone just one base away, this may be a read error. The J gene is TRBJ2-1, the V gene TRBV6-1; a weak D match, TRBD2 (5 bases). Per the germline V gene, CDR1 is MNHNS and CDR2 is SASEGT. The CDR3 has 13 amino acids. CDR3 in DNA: TGTGCCAGCAGGGGAGATACTTACAATCTGCAGGTCTTC. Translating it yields CASRGDTYNLQVF.

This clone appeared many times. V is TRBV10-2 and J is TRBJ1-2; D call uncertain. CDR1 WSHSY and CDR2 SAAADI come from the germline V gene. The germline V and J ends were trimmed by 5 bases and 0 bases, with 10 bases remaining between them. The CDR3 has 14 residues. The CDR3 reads CASSFEAANYGYTF. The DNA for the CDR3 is TGCGCCAGCAGTTTCGAAGCAGCTAACTATGGCTACACCTTC.

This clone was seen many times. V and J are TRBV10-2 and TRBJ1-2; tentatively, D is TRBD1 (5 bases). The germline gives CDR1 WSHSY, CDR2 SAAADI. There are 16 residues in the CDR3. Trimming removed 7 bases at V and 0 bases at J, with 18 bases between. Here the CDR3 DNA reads TGCGCCAGCACAGCCAGGGCTCCTTTAACTAACTATGGCTACACCTTC. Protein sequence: CASTARAPLTNYGYTF.

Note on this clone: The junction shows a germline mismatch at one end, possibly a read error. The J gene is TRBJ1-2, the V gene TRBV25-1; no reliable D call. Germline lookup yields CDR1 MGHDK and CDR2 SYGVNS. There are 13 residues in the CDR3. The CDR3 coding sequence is TGCACCAGCAGTCCCCTGAAGGGCTATGGCTACACCTTC. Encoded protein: CTSSPLKGYGYTF.

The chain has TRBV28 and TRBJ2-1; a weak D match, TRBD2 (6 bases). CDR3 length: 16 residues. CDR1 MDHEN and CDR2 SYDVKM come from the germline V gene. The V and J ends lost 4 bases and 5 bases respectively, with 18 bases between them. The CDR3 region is CASSSALAVGDNEQFF. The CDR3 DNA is TGTGCCAGCAGTTCGGCCTTAGCGGTCGGAGACAATGAGCAGTTCTTC.

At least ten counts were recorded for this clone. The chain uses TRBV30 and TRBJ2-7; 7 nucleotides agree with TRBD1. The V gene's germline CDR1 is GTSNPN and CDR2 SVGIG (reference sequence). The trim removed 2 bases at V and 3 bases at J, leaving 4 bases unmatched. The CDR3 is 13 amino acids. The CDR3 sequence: CAWSIGDSYEQYF. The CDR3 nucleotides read TGTGCCTGGAGTATCGGGGACAGCTACGAGCAGTACTTC.

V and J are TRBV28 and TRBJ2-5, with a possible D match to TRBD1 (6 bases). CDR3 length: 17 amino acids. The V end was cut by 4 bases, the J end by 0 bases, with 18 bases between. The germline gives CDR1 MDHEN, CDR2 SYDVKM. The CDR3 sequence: CASSSTRQDYYQETQYF. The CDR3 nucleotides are TGTGCCAGCAGTTCTACCAGACAGGATTACTACCAAGAGACCCAGTACTTC.

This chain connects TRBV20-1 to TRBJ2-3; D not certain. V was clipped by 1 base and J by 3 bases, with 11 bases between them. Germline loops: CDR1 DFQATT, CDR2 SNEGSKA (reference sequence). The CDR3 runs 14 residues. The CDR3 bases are TGCAGTGCTAGAGGGGCAGGACGTACAGATACGCAGTATTTT. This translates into CSARGAGRTDTQYF.

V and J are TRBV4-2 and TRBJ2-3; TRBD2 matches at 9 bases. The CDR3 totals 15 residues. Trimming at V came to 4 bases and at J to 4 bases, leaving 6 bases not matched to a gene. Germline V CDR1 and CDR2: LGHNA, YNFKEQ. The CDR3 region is CASSPSSGGADTQYF. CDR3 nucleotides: TGTGCCAGCAGCCCGAGTAGCGGGGGTGCAGATACGCAGTATTTT.

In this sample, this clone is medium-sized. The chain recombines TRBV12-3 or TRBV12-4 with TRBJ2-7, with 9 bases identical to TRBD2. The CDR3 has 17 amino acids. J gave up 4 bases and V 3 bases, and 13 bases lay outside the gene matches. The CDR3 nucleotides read TGTGCCAGCAGTTTCGGGGGACCGAGCGGGGGGAATTACGAGCAGTACTTC. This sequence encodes CASSFGGPSGGNYEQYF.

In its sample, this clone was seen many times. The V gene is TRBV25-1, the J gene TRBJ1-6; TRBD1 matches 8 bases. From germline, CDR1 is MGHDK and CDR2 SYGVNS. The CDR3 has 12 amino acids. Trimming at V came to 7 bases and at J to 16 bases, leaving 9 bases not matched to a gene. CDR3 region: CASTYGQGKLHF. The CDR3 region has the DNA TGTGCCAGCACCTATGGACAGGGAAAGCTCCACTTT. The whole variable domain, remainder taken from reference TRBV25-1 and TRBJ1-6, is EADIYQTPRYLVIGTGKKITLECSQTMGHDKMYWYQQDPGMELHLIHYSYGVNSTEKGDLSSESTVSRIRTEHFPLTLESARPSHTSQYLCASTYGQGKLHFGNGTRLTVT.

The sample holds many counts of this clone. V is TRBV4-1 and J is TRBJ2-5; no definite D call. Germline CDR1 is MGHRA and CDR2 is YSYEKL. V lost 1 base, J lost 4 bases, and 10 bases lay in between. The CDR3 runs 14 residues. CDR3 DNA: TGCGCCAGCAGCCAAGCTATGGCCCCAGAGACCCAGTACTTC. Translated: CASSQAMAPETQYF.

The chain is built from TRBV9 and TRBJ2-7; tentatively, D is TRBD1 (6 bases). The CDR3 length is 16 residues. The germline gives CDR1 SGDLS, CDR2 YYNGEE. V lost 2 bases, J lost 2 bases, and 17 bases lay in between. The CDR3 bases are TGTGCCAGCAGCGTCGGGTTGGGGACATCTACCTACGAGCAGTACTTC. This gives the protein CASSVGLGTSTYEQYF. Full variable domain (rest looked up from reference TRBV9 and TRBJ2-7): DSGVTQTPKHLITATGQRVTLRCSPRSGDLSVYWYQQSLDQGLQFLIQYYNGEERAKGNILERFSAQQFPDLHSELNLSSLELGDSALYFCASSVGLGTSTYEQYFGPGTRLTVT.

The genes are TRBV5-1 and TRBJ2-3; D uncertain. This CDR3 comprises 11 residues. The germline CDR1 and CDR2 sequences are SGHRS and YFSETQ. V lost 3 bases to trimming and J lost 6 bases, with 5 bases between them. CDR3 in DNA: TGCGCCAGCAGCTGGAGCGATACGCAGTATTTT. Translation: CASSWSDTQYF.